This record concerns one TCR beta chain sequence. Its antigen remains unidentified. The method was immunoSEQ multiplex PCR; TCRdb's version includes in-frame clones alone and lacks a portion of them. The table shows about 98,000 clones, with roughly 90% occurring only once. The data originate from a study of T cell responses to AZD1222 COVID-19 vaccine. About the study: Samples with a second dose at about 4 or about 12 weeks were pooled together.

The CDR3 sequence is 14 residues long. The germline gives CDR1 SGHTA, CDR2 FQGNSA. The V segment lost 5 bases and the J segment 1 base; nucleotides outside the gene matches: 3. Study-wide results and limits: Breadth and depth of Spike-specific TCRs rose after two AZD1222 doses. Nearly half of the spike-specific TCRs reportedly recognize variant regions that carry no mutations. Repertoires were sampled only after the peak T cell response.

This TCR was sampled from an adult in good health. The specimen comprised peripheral blood, sampled on day 0 of AZD1222 vaccination. This chain connects TRBV7-2 to TRBJ2-7; TRBD2 matches at 9 bases. The CDR3 here is CASSISGGSYEQYF. CDR3 DNA sequence: TGTGCCAGCAGCATTAGCGGGGGATCCTACGAGCAGTACTTC.